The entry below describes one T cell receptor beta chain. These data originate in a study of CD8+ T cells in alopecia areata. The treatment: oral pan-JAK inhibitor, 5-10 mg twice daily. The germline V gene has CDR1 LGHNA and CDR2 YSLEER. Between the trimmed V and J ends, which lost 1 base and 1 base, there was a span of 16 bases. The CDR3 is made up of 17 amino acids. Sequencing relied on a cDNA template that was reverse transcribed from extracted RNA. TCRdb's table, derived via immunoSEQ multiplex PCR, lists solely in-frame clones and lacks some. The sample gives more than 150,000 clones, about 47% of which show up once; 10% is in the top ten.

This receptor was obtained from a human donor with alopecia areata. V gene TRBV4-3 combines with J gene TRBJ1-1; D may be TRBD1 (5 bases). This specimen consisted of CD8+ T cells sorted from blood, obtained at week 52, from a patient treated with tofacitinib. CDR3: CASSQGPGQVRNTEAFF. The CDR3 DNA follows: TGCGCCAGCAGCCAAGGTCCGGGGCAAGTTCGGAACACTGAAGCTTTCTTT.